This T cell receptor (beta chain) was sequenced during a study of technical replicates of blood from four donors. Produced via immunoSEQ multiplex PCR; TCRdb's table is partial and in-frame only. In the table there are about 78,000 clones, around 92% of which are singletons. V trimming: 5 bases; J trimming: 6 bases; junction bases outside the gene matches: 8. There are 14 residues in the CDR3. Germline V gene lookup returns CDR1 SGHNT and CDR2 YYREEE (reference sequence). The TCR comes from a human donor in good health. This chain links TRBV5-4 with TRBJ1-2; 9 bases map to TRBD1. What was sequenced was T cells isolated from PBMCs. CDR3 residues: CASRLTGGMDGYTF. The CDR3 nucleotides read TGTGCCAGCAGGTTAACAGGGGGCATGGATGGCTACACCTTC.